Following are 8 T cell receptor beta chains from one sample sequenced in a study of OX40 agonist ivuxolimab in advanced cancers. Profiling relied on immunoSEQ multiplex PCR, and the TCRdb table lists in-frame clones only, not all of them. The sample yields 70,000 or so clones, 80% seen once. The sample consisted of CD4+ or CD8+ T cells sorted from blood, taken in a trial of the OX40 agonist ivuxolimab. These receptors were collected from an adult with an advanced solid tumor such as melanoma, head and neck, liver or kidney cancer.

The V call is TRBV5-4, the J call TRBJ1-1; D gene ambiguous. Trimming removed 2 bases from V and 3 bases from J, with 8 bases in between. There are 13 residues in the CDR3. Looked up from germline, CDR1 is SGHNT and CDR2 is YYREEE (reference sequence). CDR3 sequence (DNA): TGTGCCAGCAGCTTTACCCGATACACTGAAGCTTTCTTT. Its protein product is CASSFTRYTEAFF.

The CDR3 nucleotides are TGTGCCAGCTCATCCGGGACAGGGGATCTAGGGGAGCTGTTTTTT. Protein: CASSSGTGDLGELFF. The rearrangement links TRBV18 to TRBJ2-2; 10 nucleotides agree with TRBD1. This CDR3 is built from 15 residues. CDR1 is KGHSH and CDR2 is LQKENI in the germline V gene. The V gene end was trimmed by 5 bases and the J gene end by 8 bases; junction bases not matched to a gene: 8. The full variable domain, its missing parts supplied by reference TRBV18 and TRBJ2-2, is NAGVMQNPRHLVRRRGQEARLRCSPMKGHSHVYWYRQLPEEGLKFMVYLQKENIIDESGMPKERFSAEFPKEGPSILRIQQVVRGDSAAYFCASSSGTGDLGELFFGEGSRLTVL.

The genes are TRBV7-8 and TRBJ2-1; TRBD1 matches at 10 bases. J was trimmed by 4 bases and V by 4 bases; bases with no gene match: 10. This CDR3 region has 17 residues. CDR1 is SGHVS and CDR2 is FQNEAQ in the germline V gene. This CDR3 reads CASSSWTGTGAYNEQFF. The CDR3 DNA reads TGTGCCAGCAGCTCATGGACCGGGACAGGGGCTTACAATGAGCAGTTCTTC.

This clone was counted once. The chain is built from TRBV7-2 and TRBJ1-1; unclear D gene. In germline, CDR1 is SGHTA, CDR2 FQGNSA. Trimming left V 2 bases short and J 7 bases short, with 8 bases between. The CDR3 consists of 12 residues. CDR3 protein: CASSLTVGEAFF. The DNA of the CDR3 is TGTGCCAGCAGCTTAACGGTCGGTGAAGCTTTCTTT.

The V and J genes are TRBV29-1 and TRBJ1-2, with 8 bases lining up with TRBD1. The CDR3 has 13 amino acids. The germline CDR1 and CDR2 sequences are SQVTM and ANQGSEA. In nucleotides, the CDR3 is TGCAGTTTCCGAGGACAGGGAGGCTATGGCTACACCTTC. Translation gives CSFRGQGGYGYTF.

The gene calls are TRBV5-1 and TRBJ1-2, with D perhaps TRBD1 (6 bases). CDR1 is SGHRS, CDR2 YFSETQ, per germline. The CDR3 covers 14 residues. V gave up 2 bases and J gave up 2 bases, with 10 bases separating them. CDR3 in amino acids: CASSFSGANYGYTF. As DNA, the CDR3 is TGCGCCAGCAGCTTTTCAGGGGCCAACTATGGCTACACCTTC.

The V and J genes are TRBV6-5 and TRBJ1-2; TRBD1 is a possible D gene (6 bases). V lost 8 bases and J 12 bases, leaving 25 bases between the germline ends. Per the germline V gene, CDR1 is MNHEY and CDR2 is SVGAGI. The CDR3 consists of 14 residues. The CDR3 sequence is CASRRVGTPPVNTF. CDR3 nucleotide sequence: TGTGCCAGCCGTAGGGTCGGGACACCACCGGTAAACACCTTC.

The chain is built from TRBV6-1 and TRBJ2-1; no definite D call. The germline gives CDR1 MNHNS, CDR2 SASEGT. There are 14 residues in the CDR3. V was trimmed by 7 bases and J by 3 bases, leaving 13 bases between them. CDR3 in amino acids: CASTDETRYNEQFF. In DNA, the CDR3 is TGTGCCAGCACCGATGAGACACGCTACAATGAGCAGTTCTTC.